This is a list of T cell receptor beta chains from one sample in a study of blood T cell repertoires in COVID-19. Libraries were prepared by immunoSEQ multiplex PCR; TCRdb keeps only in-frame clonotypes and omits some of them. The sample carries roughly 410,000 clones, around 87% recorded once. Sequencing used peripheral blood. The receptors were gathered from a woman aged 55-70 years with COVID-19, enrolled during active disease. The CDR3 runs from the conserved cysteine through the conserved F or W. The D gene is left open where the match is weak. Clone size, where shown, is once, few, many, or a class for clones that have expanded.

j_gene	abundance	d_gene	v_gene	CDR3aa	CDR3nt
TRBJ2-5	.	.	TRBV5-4	CASRQGPSQETQYF	TGTGCCAGCAGGCAGGGCCCTAGCCAAGAGACCCAGTACTTC
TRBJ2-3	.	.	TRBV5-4	CASSLQQGFRDTQYF	TGTGCCAGCAGCTTGCAACAGGGATTTAGAGATACGCAGTATTTT
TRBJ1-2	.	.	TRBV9	CASSPTFLGAGGYTF	TGTGCCAGCAGCCCGACATTCCTGGGGGCTGGTGGCTACACCTTC
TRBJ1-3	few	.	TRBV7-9	CASQGRSGNTIYF	TGTGCCAGCCAGGGGCGCTCTGGAAACACCATATATTTT
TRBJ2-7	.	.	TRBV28	CASLGAQGSSYEQYF	TGTGCCAGCCTGGGGGCGCAGGGGTCATCCTACGAGCAGTACTTC
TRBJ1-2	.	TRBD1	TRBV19	CASSIDRGHYGYTF	TGTGCCAGTAGTATTGACAGGGGCCACTATGGCTACACCTTC
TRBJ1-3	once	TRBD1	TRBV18	CASSAGTGGNTIYF	TGTGCCAGCTCAGCTGGGACAGGGGGAAACACCATATATTTT
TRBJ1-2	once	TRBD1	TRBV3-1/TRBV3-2	CASSQNRGTLFPYGYTF	TGTGCCAGCAGTCAAAACAGGGGGACCCTTTTTCCCTATGGCTACACCTTC
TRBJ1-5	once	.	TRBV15	CATSRAGGNQPQHF	TGTGCCACCAGCAGAGCAGGGGGCAATCAGCCCCAGCATTTT
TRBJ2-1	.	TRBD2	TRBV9	CASSEGLAVENEQFF	TGTGCCAGCAGCGAGGGACTAGCCGTAGAGAATGAGCAGTTCTTC
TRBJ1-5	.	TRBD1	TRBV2	CASSVNRGNQPQHF	TGTGCCAGCAGTGTTAACAGGGGAAATCAGCCCCAGCATTTT